This T cell receptor (beta chain) stems from a study of technical replicates of blood from a handful of donors. The protocol was immunoSEQ multiplex PCR, while the TCRdb copy is restricted to in-frame clones and leaves out a portion. The top ten hold around 0.18% of the sample, which has about 81,000 clones, around 96% seen once. This TCR was recovered from a human donor in good health. The sample comprised T cells isolated from PBMCs.

DNA for the CDR3: TGTGCCAGCGAGGTCCAAGAGACCCAGTACTTC. Its protein product is CASEVQETQYF. The V and J genes are TRBV28 and TRBJ2-5; no clear D. Trimming cost V 8 bases and J 1 base, with 5 bases left between them. Germline values: CDR1 MDHEN, CDR2 SYDVKM. CDR3 length: 11 residues.